Listed below are T cell receptor beta chains from one sample, sequenced in a study of blood T cell repertoires in COVID-19. Produced via immunoSEQ multiplex PCR; TCRdb's table is partial and in-frame only. The sample includes 70,000 or so clones, over 65% of them seen just once. Sequenced: peripheral blood. The receptors were gathered from a woman aged 70-85 years with acute or convalescent COVID-19. Each CDR3 is given without its conserved first and last residue. Fields, in order: J gene, V gene, clone size, CDR3 protein. Not every row has a clone size; where given, it reads once, few, many or a size class.

j_call: TRBJ1-3
v_call: TRBV2
clone_size: NA
cdr3_aa: ASRPTGGSGNTIY

j_call: TRBJ1-2
v_call: TRBV3-1/TRBV3-2
clone_size: NA
cdr3_aa: ASSDDRTNYGYT

j_call: TRBJ2-5
v_call: TRBV12-3/TRBV12-4
clone_size: NA
cdr3_aa: ASSLGRETQY

j_call: TRBJ1-2
v_call: TRBV27
clone_size: NA
cdr3_aa: ASRAYGYT

j_call: TRBJ2-1
v_call: TRBV5-1
clone_size: once
cdr3_aa: ASSTDQGLAGLANEQF

j_call: TRBJ2-1
v_call: TRBV18
clone_size: NA
cdr3_aa: ASSPAGNPYNEQF

j_call: TRBJ2-5
v_call: TRBV19
clone_size: NA
cdr3_aa: ASRAWTGQETQY

j_call: TRBJ2-5
v_call: TRBV25-1
clone_size: NA
cdr3_aa: ASSESRGRETQY

j_call: TRBJ1-6
v_call: TRBV6-5
clone_size: NA
cdr3_aa: ASSPGQGVDSPLH

j_call: TRBJ2-1
v_call: TRBV7-2
clone_size: NA
cdr3_aa: ASSYPTSSYNEQF

j_call: TRBJ1-1
v_call: TRBV6-5
clone_size: once
cdr3_aa: ASSPPPGRNTEAF

j_call: TRBJ1-5
v_call: TRBV4-3
clone_size: NA
cdr3_aa: ASSPDRGQGQPQH

j_call: TRBJ2-4
v_call: TRBV5-1
clone_size: NA
cdr3_aa: ASSTGQLAKNIQY

j_call: TRBJ2-1
v_call: TRBV7-2
clone_size: once
cdr3_aa: ASSSSGRGYNEQF

j_call: TRBJ2-1
v_call: TRBV12-5
clone_size: NA
cdr3_aa: ASGLDPRNEQF

j_call: TRBJ2-5
v_call: TRBV6-5
clone_size: NA
cdr3_aa: ASIRGGREETQY

j_call: TRBJ1-6
v_call: TRBV10-3
clone_size: NA
cdr3_aa: AISGGQGNPLH

j_call: TRBJ2-2
v_call: TRBV7-3
clone_size: NA
cdr3_aa: ASSFPGTVTGELF

j_call: TRBJ1-5
v_call: TRBV27
clone_size: NA
cdr3_aa: ASRSTPGQGAYSGNQPQH

j_call: TRBJ1-5
v_call: TRBV2
clone_size: once
cdr3_aa: ASSPTGGRYQPQH

j_call: TRBJ2-7
v_call: TRBV2
clone_size: NA
cdr3_aa: ASMAVASSYEQY

j_call: TRBJ2-7
v_call: TRBV6-2/TRBV6-3
clone_size: NA
cdr3_aa: ASSYSVATGGEQY

j_call: TRBJ2-7
v_call: TRBV7-3
clone_size: NA
cdr3_aa: ASSPGLAGVGEQY

j_call: TRBJ1-3
v_call: TRBV5-1
clone_size: NA
cdr3_aa: ASSRATGAGNTIY

j_call: TRBJ1-4
v_call: TRBV6-5
clone_size: NA
cdr3_aa: ASSSGQANEKLF

j_call: TRBJ1-4
v_call: TRBV28
clone_size: NA
cdr3_aa: ASSPVGTAREKLF

j_call: TRBJ2-1
v_call: TRBV7-9
clone_size: NA
cdr3_aa: ASSLAGPRSYNEQF

j_call: TRBJ2-3
v_call: TRBV6-6
clone_size: NA
cdr3_aa: ASSNRDTQY

j_call: TRBJ2-7
v_call: TRBV2
clone_size: NA
cdr3_aa: ASSGTSGSSYEQY

j_call: TRBJ2-7
v_call: TRBV3-1/TRBV3-2
clone_size: NA
cdr3_aa: ASSQHGTGARNEQY

j_call: TRBJ2-1
v_call: TRBV15
clone_size: NA
cdr3_aa: ATSRDRGLAGNEQF

j_call: TRBJ2-3
v_call: TRBV14
clone_size: NA
cdr3_aa: ASSQTTGFGTQY

j_call: TRBJ2-7
v_call: TRBV5-8
clone_size: NA
cdr3_aa: ASSIYEQY

j_call: TRBJ2-3
v_call: TRBV6-4
clone_size: NA
cdr3_aa: ASRTSTGSTDTQY

j_call: TRBJ1-5
v_call: TRBV2
clone_size: NA
cdr3_aa: ASRDSSNQPQH

j_call: TRBJ2-7
v_call: TRBV7-2
clone_size: NA
cdr3_aa: ASSLEVGGREQY

j_call: TRBJ1-6
v_call: TRBV27
clone_size: NA
cdr3_aa: ASSSRQAGSPLH

j_call: TRBJ1-2
v_call: TRBV3-1/TRBV3-2
clone_size: NA
cdr3_aa: ASSQKWGGDYGYT

j_call: TRBJ2-5
v_call: TRBV19
clone_size: NA
cdr3_aa: ASEDRGRETQY

j_call: TRBJ2-6
v_call: TRBV25-1
clone_size: NA
cdr3_aa: ASSGRTGGTGANVLT

j_call: TRBJ1-1
v_call: TRBV5-1
clone_size: few
cdr3_aa: ASRVGTGGNTEAF

j_call: TRBJ1-1
v_call: TRBV12-5
clone_size: NA
cdr3_aa: ASGLGWGQGANTEAF